A selection of T cell receptor beta chains follows, all from one sample in a study of blood T cell repertoires in COVID-19. Assay used: immunoSEQ multiplex PCR; TCRdb lists only in-frame clones, some missing. The data show over 90,000 clones, 70% to 85% seen once. The specimen sequenced was peripheral blood. The receptor source for this set is a man in his sixties with active or convalescent COVID-19. CDR3s include the opening cysteine and the closing phenylalanine or tryptophan. The D gene is left open where the match is weak.

d_call j_call v_call cdr3_aa
- TRBJ1-2 TRBV12-3/TRBV12-4 CASSLGGRYTF
- TRBJ2-7 TRBV10-3 CAISETTGSYEQYF
- TRBJ2-1 TRBV15 CATSRDRGGEQFF
- TRBJ1-1 TRBV11-1 CASSLRQGLNTEAFF
TRBD1 TRBJ1-6 TRBV28 CASKPGQGGSPLHF
- TRBJ2-2 TRBV6-2/TRBV6-3 CASSTTRRTSPGELFF
- TRBJ1-2 TRBV5-6 CASLGGLGYTF
- TRBJ2-5 TRBV2 CASSGTTVVETQYF
TRBD2 TRBJ2-1 TRBV18 CASSRGASGTDNEQFF
- TRBJ1-2 TRBV30 CAWSPDNHYGYTF
- TRBJ1-2 TRBV3-1/TRBV3-2 CASSQAAGVSYGYTF
TRBD2 TRBJ2-7 TRBV6-5 CATTSESSYEQYF
- TRBJ2-1 TRBV4-2 CASSQEVWQGNEQFF
- TRBJ2-3 TRBV19 CASSIDHSTDTQYF
TRBD1 TRBJ1-2 TRBV9 CASSVGWTGGYGYTF
- TRBJ1-1 TRBV7-6 CASTRTLAGASNTEAFF
TRBD1 TRBJ1-6 TRBV2 CASRLGQGNSPLHF
- TRBJ2-7 TRBV5-4 CASSSGLTYEQYF
- TRBJ1-2 TRBV28 CASSLNTGKDGYTF
- TRBJ1-1 TRBV19 CASSIRNTEAFF
TRBD2 TRBJ2-7 TRBV9 CASSVTGTSAYEQYF
- TRBJ2-1 TRBV4-1 CASSQDPGTYNEQFF
TRBD1 TRBJ1-6 TRBV27 CASRPDRVANSPLHF
- TRBJ1-1 TRBV3-1/TRBV3-2 CASSPKRQNTEAFF
- TRBJ2-2 TRBV3-1/TRBV3-2 CASSQFAGRNTGELFF
TRBD1 TRBJ1-2 TRBV12-3/TRBV12-4 CASSPGQGGYTF
- TRBJ2-1 TRBV27 CASSLDGSSYNEQFF
- TRBJ2-3 TRBV20-1 CSARAGSTQYF
TRBD1 TRBJ2-1 TRBV6-4 CASIGRDRGLNEQFF
- TRBJ2-3 TRBV27 CATTRRGLPLPDTQYF
TRBD1 TRBJ1-2 TRBV30 CAWSRDRYGYTF
TRBD1 TRBJ1-1 TRBV25-1 CASSERPDRGNTEAFF
TRBD2 TRBJ2-3 TRBV5-4 CASSFRREGLRTDTQYF
TRBD2 TRBJ2-1 TRBV30 CAWTSGSSYNEQFF
- TRBJ2-3 TRBV29-1 CSVARGSGRDPGGTQYF
- TRBJ2-5 TRBV4-1 CASSPQGEETQYF
TRBD2 TRBJ2-3 TRBV6-2/TRBV6-3 CASSYVQRGSTDTQYF
- TRBJ2-5 TRBV2 CASKLAEETQYF
- TRBJ2-5 TRBV19 CASSIEGRSATQYF
- TRBJ2-1 TRBV28 CASSFQGRADNEQFF
- TRBJ2-5 TRBV28 CASSSTSGGQETQYF
- TRBJ2-7 TRBV12-3/TRBV12-4 CASSFLDTYEQYF
TRBD1 TRBJ1-2 TRBV19 CASSMGQGAGYTF
- TRBJ2-7 TRBV9 CASSVEGGRANEQYF
TRBD1 TRBJ2-1 TRBV9 CASSVVPDRGPTQGEFF